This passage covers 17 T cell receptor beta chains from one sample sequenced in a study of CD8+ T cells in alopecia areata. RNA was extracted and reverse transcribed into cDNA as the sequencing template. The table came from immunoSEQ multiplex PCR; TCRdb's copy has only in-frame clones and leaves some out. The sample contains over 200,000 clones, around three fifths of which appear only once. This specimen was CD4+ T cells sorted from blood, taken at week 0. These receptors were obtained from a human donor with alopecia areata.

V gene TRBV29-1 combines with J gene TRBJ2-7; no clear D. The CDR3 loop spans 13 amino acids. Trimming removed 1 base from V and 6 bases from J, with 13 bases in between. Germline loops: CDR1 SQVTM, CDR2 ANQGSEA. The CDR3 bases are TGCAGCGTTGAAGGGTCAATTTGGGGCGAGCAGTACTTC. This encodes CSVEGSIWGEQYF.

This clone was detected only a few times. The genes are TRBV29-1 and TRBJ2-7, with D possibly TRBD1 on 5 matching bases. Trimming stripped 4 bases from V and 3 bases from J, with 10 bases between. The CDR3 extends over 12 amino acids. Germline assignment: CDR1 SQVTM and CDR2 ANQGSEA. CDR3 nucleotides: TGCAGCGTTGTGAACAGGCTCTACGAGCAGTACTTC. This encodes CSVVNRLYEQYF.

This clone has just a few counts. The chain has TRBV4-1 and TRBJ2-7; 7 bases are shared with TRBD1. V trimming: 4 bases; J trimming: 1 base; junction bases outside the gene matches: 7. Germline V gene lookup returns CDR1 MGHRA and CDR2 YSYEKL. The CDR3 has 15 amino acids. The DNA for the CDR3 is TGCGCCAGCAGCCTAGGGACAGATCCTTCCTACGAGCAGTACTTC. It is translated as CASSLGTDPSYEQYF.

CDR3 sequence: CSGGGDSNQPQHF. The CDR3 nucleotides are TGCAGCGGTGGGGGGGATAGCAATCAGCCCCAGCATTTT. This chain links TRBV29-1 with TRBJ1-5; a weak D match, TRBD1 (5 bases). Trimming removed 7 bases from V and 0 bases from J, with 10 bases in between. CDR3 size: 13 residues. Germline V gene sequence: CDR1 SQVTM, CDR2 ANQGSEA.

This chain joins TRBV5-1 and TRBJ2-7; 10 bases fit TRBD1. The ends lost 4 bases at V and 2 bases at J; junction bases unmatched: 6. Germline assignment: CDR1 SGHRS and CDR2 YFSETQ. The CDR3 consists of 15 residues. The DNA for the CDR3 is TGCGCCAGCAGCCGGGGACAGGGGAACGCCTACGAGCAGTACTTC. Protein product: CASSRGQGNAYEQYF. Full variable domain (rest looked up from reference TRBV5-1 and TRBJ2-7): KAGVTQTPRYLIKTRGQQVTLSCSPISGHRSVSWYQQTPGQGLQFLFEYFSETQRNKGNFPGRFSGRQFSNSRSEMNVSTLELGDSALYLCASSRGQGNAYEQYFGPGTRLTVT.

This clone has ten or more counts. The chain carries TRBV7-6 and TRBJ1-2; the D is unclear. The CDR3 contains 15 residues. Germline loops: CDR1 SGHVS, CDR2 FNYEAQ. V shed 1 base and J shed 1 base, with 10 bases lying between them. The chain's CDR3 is CASSLEAGFNYGYTF. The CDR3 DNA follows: TGTGCCAGCAGCTTAGAAGCCGGATTTAACTATGGCTACACCTTC.

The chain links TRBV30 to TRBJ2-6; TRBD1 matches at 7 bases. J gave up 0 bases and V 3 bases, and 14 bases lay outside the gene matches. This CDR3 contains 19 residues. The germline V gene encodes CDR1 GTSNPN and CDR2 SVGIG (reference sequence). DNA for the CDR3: TGTGCCTGGAGCCGATCGACAGGGAGTCTGCGCTCTGGGGCCAACGTCCTGACTTTC. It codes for CAWSRSTGSLRSGANVLTF.

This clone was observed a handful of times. CDR3 bases: TGTGCCACCAGCAGAGACAAGCTCACCCGACAGCAGTTCTTC. It yields the protein CATSRDKLTRQQFF. V gene TRBV15 combines with J gene TRBJ2-1; D is unclear. The CDR3 sequence is 14 residues long. Trimming shortened V by 0 bases and J by 11 bases, and 14 bases separated the two germline ends. Germline V gene sequence: CDR1 LNHNV, CDR2 YYDKDF (reference sequence).

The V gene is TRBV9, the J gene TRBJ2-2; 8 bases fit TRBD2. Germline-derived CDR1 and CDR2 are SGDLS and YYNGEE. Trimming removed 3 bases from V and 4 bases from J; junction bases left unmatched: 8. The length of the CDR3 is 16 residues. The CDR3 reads CASSASLAGFTGELFF. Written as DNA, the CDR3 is TGTGCCAGCAGCGCGTCTCTAGCGGGCTTCACCGGGGAGCTGTTTTTT.

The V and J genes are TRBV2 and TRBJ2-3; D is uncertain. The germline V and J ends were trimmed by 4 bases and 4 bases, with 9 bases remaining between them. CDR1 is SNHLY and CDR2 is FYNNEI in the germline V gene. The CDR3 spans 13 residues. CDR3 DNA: TGTGCCAGCAGTGCGCGGAGCGCAGATACGCAGTATTTT. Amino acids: CASSARSADTQYF.

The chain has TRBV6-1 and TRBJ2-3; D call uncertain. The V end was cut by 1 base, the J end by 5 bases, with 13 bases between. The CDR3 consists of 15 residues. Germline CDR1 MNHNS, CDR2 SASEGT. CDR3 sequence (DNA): TGTGCCAGCAGTGAAGGTATCCGGACCTTAGATACGCAGTATTTT. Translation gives CASSEGIRTLDTQYF.

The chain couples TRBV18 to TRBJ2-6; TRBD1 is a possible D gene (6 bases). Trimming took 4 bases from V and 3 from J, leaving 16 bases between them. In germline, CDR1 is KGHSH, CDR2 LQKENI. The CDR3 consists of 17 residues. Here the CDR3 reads CASSRELTGGGANVLTF. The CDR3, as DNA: TGTGCCAGCTCACGAGAATTGACAGGTGGTGGGGCCAACGTCCTGACTTTC.

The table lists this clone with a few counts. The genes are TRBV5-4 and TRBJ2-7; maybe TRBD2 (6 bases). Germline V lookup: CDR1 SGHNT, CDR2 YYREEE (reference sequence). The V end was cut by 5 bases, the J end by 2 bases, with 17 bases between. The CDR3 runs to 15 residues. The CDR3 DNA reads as TGTGCCAGCAGTCCTGGGGGGAGCGGAACCTACGAGCAGTACTTC. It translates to CASSPGGSGTYEQYF. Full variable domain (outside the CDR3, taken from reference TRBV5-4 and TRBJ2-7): ETGVTQSPTHLIKTRGQQVTLRCSSQSGHNTVSWYQQALGQGPQFIFQYYREEENGRGNFPPRFSGLQFPNYSSELNVNALELDDSALYLCASSPGGSGTYEQYFGPGTRLTVT.

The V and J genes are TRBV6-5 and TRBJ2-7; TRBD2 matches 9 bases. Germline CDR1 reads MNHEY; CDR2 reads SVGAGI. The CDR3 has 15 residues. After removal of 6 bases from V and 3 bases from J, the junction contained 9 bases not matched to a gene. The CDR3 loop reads CASRRPGLARYEQYF. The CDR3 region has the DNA TGTGCCAGCAGACGACCGGGACTAGCACGCTACGAGCAGTACTTC.

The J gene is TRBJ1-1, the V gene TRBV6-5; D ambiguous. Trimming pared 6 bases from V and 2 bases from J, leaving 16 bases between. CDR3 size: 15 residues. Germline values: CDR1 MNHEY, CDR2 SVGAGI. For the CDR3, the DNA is TGTGCCAGCAGAACGCAGATTGGGCCTAACACTGAAGCTTTCTTT. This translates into CASRTQIGPNTEAFF.

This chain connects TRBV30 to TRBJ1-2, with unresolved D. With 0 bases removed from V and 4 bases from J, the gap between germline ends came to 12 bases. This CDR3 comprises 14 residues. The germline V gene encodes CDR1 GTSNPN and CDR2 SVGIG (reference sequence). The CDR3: CAWSVQSYGYGYTF. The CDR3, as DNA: TGTGCCTGGAGTGTACAGTCGTATGGCTATGGCTACACCTTC.

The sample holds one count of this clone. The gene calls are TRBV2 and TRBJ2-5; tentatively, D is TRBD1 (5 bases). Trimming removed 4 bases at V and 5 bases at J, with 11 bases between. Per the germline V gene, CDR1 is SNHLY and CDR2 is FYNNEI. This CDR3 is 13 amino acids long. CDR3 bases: TGTGCCAGCAGTGCGCAGGGAATTGAGACCCAGTACTTC. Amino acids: CASSAQGIETQYF.